Shown below are 16 T cell receptor beta chains from a single sample sequenced in a study of response to subunit inactivated influenza vaccine. In TCRdb, the RT-PCR reads were re-called with MiXCR into one record per CDR3 protein. The repertoire holds fewer than 550,000 distinct CDR3 sequences, with 25% as singletons. Source: CD4+ T cells sorted from PBMCs, taken 4 to 6 days after vaccination. The receptor source for this set is a man aged 50-60 years who received an inactivated influenza vaccine.

This clonotype was detected a few times. The gene calls are TRBV12-3 or TRBV12-4 and TRBJ1-5, with 11 bases that match TRBD1. The J segment lost 5 bases and the V segment lost 4 bases, leaving 4 bases of the junction unmatched. The CDR3 has 15 amino acids. CDR3 region: CASSWGQGGDQPQHF. The CDR3 nucleotides read TGTGCCAGCAGTTGGGGACAGGGGGGAGATCAGCCCCAGCATTTT.

This clonotype was seen only a few times. V and J are TRBV29-1 and TRBJ2-7; D may be TRBD2 (6 bases). CDR1 SQVTM and CDR2 ANQGSEA come from the germline V gene. CDR3 length: 13 amino acids. Trimming took off 0 bases at V and 6 bases at J, with 12 bases between the two ends. The CDR3 is CSVEEMGGREQYF. DNA for the CDR3: TGCAGCGTTGAAGAAATGGGGGGACGCGAGCAGTACTTC.

There are a few counts of this clonotype. The chain carries TRBV27 and TRBJ2-2, with D possibly TRBD1 on 6 matching bases. V shed 3 bases and J shed 7 bases, with 18 bases lying between them. The CDR3 contains 16 residues. The germline V gene has CDR1 MNHEY and CDR2 SMNVEV (reference sequence). The CDR3 nucleotides are TGTGCCAGCAGTTTCCGACAGGTCGGGTTGGGCGGGGAGCTGTTTTTT. As protein: CASSFRQVGLGGELFF.

This clonotype was counted a few times. The chain joins TRBV5-5 to TRBJ2-6; D uncertain. V gave up 1 base and J gave up 0 bases, with 5 bases separating them. This CDR3 is built from 15 residues. Germline V gives CDR1 SGHKS, CDR2 YYEKEE (reference sequence). The CDR3 sequence is CASSLPFSGANVLTF. The CDR3 coding sequence is TGTGCCAGCAGCTTGCCGTTCTCTGGGGCCAACGTCCTGACTTTC.

The CDR3 is CSASTSGGHSSYNEQFF. CDR3 nucleotides: TGCAGTGCTAGCACCAGCGGGGGCCACAGCTCCTACAATGAGCAGTTCTTC. The chain employs TRBV20-1 and TRBJ2-1, with TRBD2 matching 8 bases. J was trimmed by 0 bases and V by 3 bases; bases with no gene match: 10. Germline lookup yields CDR1 DFQATT and CDR2 SNEGSKA (reference sequence). The length of the CDR3 is 17 residues.

The chain is built from TRBV7-9 and TRBJ1-1; 10 bases match TRBD1. The CDR3 totals 14 residues. Germline CDR1 SEHNR, CDR2 FQNEAQ (reference sequence). J gave up 4 bases and V 5 bases, and 4 bases lay outside the gene matches. CDR3 region: CASSRQGAATEAFF. The CDR3 region has the DNA TGTGCCAGCAGCAGACAGGGGGCGGCCACTGAAGCTTTCTTT.

The chain carries TRBV12-3 or TRBV12-4 and TRBJ2-1; D is uncertain. The CDR3 length is 12 residues. This CDR3 reads CVSGDSYNEQFF. The DNA of the CDR3 is TGTGTATCTGGGGACTCCTACAATGAGCAGTTCTTC.

This clonotype was observed a handful of times. CDR3 loop: CASSPGLAGVPPYNEQFF. In nucleotides, the CDR3 is TGTGCCAGCAGCCCCGGACTAGCGGGAGTTCCCCCCTACAATGAGCAGTTCTTC. The chain has TRBV9 and TRBJ2-1; 13 nucleotides align to TRBD2. CDR1 SGDLS and CDR2 YYNGEE come from the germline V gene. The CDR3 has 18 amino acids. Trimming took 4 bases from V and 2 from J; bases not matched to a gene: 9. The whole variable domain, filled in from reference TRBV9 and TRBJ2-1, reads DSGVTQTPKHLITATGQRVTLRCSPRSGDLSVYWYQQSLDQGLQFLIQYYNGEERAKGNILERFSAQQFPDLHSELNLSSLELGDSALYFCASSPGLAGVPPYNEQFFGPGTRLTVL.

This chain joins TRBV10-3 and TRBJ2-2; TRBD1 agrees at 8 bases. V lost 2 bases and J lost 4; bases outside the gene matches: 6. Looked up from germline, CDR1 is ENHRY and CDR2 is SYGVKD. The CDR3 totals 16 residues. The CDR3 nucleotides read TGTGCCATCAGTGAGGTCAGGGGGCGCATCACCGGGGAGCTGTTTTTT. Translation: CAISEVRGRITGELFF.

The J gene is TRBJ1-5, the V gene TRBV3-1; D call uncertain. Between the trimmed V and J ends, which lost 1 base and 6 bases, there was a span of 10 bases. The length of the CDR3 is 14 residues. Per the germline V gene, CDR1 is LGHDT and CDR2 is YNNKEL (reference sequence). In DNA, the CDR3 is TGTGCCAGCAGCCAAGGTAACTCGGGTCAGCCCCAGCATTTT. This sequence encodes CASSQGNSGQPQHF.

CDR3 residues: CASSFGTAREETQYF. For the CDR3, the DNA is TGTGCCAGCAGTTTTGGGACAGCGAGGGAAGAGACCCAGTACTTC. This sequence joins TRBV12-3 or TRBV12-4 and TRBJ2-5; 7 bases are shared with TRBD1. Trimming removed 3 bases from V and 3 bases from J; junction bases left unmatched: 7. CDR3 size: 15 residues.

The V and J genes are TRBV29-1 and TRBJ2-1, with D hard to call. V dropped 3 bases and J dropped 16 bases, with 16 bases sitting between them. This CDR3 region has 11 residues. Germline lookup yields CDR1 SQVTM and CDR2 ANQGSEA. CDR3 in DNA: TGCAGCGTTGACCTGAGAGGCGGTCTCTTCTTC. Its translation: CSVDLRGGLFF.

This clonotype was seen a handful of times. The chain recombines TRBV4-3 with TRBJ2-5, with TRBD1 matching over 9 bases. The germline V gene has CDR1 LGHNA and CDR2 YSLEER. The CDR3 is 16 residues long. V was pared by 1 base and J by 5 bases, with 8 bases of the junction left unmatched. CDR3 bases: TGCGCCAGCAGCCAAGTTAGGGGACAGGGTAGCGAGACCCAGTACTTC. It yields the protein CASSQVRGQGSETQYF.

The chain combines TRBV12-3 or TRBV12-4 with TRBJ2-3; the D gene is possibly TRBD2 (6 bases). Between the trimmed V and J ends, which lost 5 bases and 4 bases, there was a span of 13 bases. This CDR3 is 14 amino acids long. This CDR3 reads CASSPRSGSDTQYF. The DNA for the CDR3 is TGTGCCAGCAGTCCGAGGAGCGGGTCAGATACGCAGTATTTT.

This clonotype occurred once. The chain carries TRBV11-2 and TRBJ2-1; D could derive from TRBD1 or TRBD2 (5 bases each). CDR3 length: 16 amino acids. The V gene lost 2 bases and the J gene lost 2 bases, with 13 bases spanning the gap. Germline CDR1 and CDR2: SGHAT and FQNNGV. CDR3 amino acids: CASSLFRDHPYNEQFF. CDR3 bases: TGTGCCAGCAGCTTATTTAGGGACCACCCCTACAATGAGCAGTTCTTC. Combining the CDR3 with reference TRBV11-2 and TRBJ2-1 gives the whole variable domain EAGVAQSPRYKIIEKRQSVAFWCNPISGHATLYWYQQILGQGPKLLIQFQNNGVVDDSQLPKDRFSAERLKGVDSTLKIQPAKLEDSAVYLCASSLFRDHPYNEQFFGPGTRLTVL.

This chain links TRBV6-5 with TRBJ1-5; weak D call: TRBD1 (6 bases). Germline V gene lookup returns CDR1 MNHEY and CDR2 SVGAGI. There are 17 residues in the CDR3. V lost 0 bases to trimming and J lost 1 base, with 13 bases between them. The CDR3 here is CASSYSILRGSNQPQHF. The CDR3 DNA reads as TGTGCCAGCAGTTACTCGATCCTTAGGGGGAGCAATCAGCCCCAGCATTTT.